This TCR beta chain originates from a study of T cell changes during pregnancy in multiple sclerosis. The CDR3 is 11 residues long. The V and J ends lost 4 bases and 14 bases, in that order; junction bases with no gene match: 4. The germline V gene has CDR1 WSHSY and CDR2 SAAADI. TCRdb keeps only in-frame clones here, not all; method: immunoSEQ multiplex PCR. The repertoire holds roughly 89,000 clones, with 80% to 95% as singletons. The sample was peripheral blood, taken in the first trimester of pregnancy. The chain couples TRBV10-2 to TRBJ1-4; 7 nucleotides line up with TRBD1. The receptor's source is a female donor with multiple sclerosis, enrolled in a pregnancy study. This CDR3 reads CASSGTGGLFF. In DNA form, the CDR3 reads TGCGCCAGCAGTGGGACAGGAGGGCTGTTTTTT.